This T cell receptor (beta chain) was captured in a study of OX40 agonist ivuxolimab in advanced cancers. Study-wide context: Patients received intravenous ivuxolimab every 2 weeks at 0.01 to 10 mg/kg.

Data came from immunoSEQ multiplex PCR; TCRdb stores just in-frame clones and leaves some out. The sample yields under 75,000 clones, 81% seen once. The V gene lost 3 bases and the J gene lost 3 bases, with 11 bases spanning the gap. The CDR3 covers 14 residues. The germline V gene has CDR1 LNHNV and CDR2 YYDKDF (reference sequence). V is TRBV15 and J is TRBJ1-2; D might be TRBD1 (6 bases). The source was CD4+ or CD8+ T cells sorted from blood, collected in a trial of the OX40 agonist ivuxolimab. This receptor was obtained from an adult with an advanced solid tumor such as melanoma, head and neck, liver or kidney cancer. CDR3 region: CATSRQGSHYGYTF. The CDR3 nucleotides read TGTGCCACCAGCAGGCAGGGGTCACACTATGGCTACACCTTC. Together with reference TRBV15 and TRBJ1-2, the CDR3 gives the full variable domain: DAMVIQNPRYQVTQFGKPVTLSCSQTLNHNVMYWYQQKSSQAPKLLFHYYDKDFNNEADTPDNFQSRRPNTSFCFLDIRSPGLGDTAMYLCATSRQGSHYGYTFGSGTRLTVV.